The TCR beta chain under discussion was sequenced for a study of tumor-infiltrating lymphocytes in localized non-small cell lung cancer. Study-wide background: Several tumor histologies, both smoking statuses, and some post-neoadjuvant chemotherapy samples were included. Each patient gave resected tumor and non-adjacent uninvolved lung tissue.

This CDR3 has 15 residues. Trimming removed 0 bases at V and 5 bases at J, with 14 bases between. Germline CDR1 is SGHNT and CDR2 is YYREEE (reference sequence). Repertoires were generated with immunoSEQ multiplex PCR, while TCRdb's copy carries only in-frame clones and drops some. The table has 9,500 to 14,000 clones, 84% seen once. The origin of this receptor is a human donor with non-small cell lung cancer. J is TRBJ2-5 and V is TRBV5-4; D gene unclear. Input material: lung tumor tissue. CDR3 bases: TGTGCCAGCAGCTTGGATACTGGGGAAGCGGAGACCCAGTACTTC. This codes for CASSLDTGEAETQYF. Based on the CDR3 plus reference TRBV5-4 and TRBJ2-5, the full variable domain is ETGVTQSPTHLIKTRGQQVTLRCSSQSGHNTVSWYQQALGQGPQFIFQYYREEENGRGNFPPRFSGLQFPNYSSELNVNALELDDSALYLCASSLDTGEAETQYFGPGTRLLVL.